This T cell receptor beta chain was sequenced during a study of blood T cell repertoires in COVID-19. CDR1 and CDR2 (germline): SNHLY, FYNNEI. The CDR3 loop spans 15 amino acids. V gave up 3 bases and J gave up 6 bases, with 12 bases separating them. This clone was observed a few times. Authors' analysis steps: By means of reference gene primer amplification, nucleated cell counts were estimated. The assay was immunoSEQ multiplex PCR, and TCRdb's table has in-frame clones only and misses some. Clone size and V and J calls were adopted from that table, with D and trimming inferred from the DNA. The repertoire holds more than 45,000 clones, with around 80% as singletons.

The receptor was isolated from a woman aged 60 to 75 with acute or convalescent COVID-19. Sequencing used peripheral blood. The genes are TRBV2 and TRBJ1-6; D gene ambiguous. CDR3 sequence: CASSESGNRNSPLHF. The CDR3 nucleotides read TGTGCCAGCAGTGAGTCGGGAAACCGTAATTCACCCCTCCACTTT.